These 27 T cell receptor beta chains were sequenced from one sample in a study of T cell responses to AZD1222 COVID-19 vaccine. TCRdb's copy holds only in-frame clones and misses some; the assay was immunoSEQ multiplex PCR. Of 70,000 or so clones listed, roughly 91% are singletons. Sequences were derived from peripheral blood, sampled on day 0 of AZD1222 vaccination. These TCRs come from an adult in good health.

For the CDR3, the DNA is TGTGCCAGCTCACCGGGCCAGAACAATGAGCAGTTCTTC. As protein: CASSPGQNNEQFF. The chain is built from TRBV18 and TRBJ2-1; D is uncertain. V lost 3 bases and J lost 5, with 8 bases in between. The germline gives CDR1 KGHSH, CDR2 LQKENI. The CDR3 is 13 residues long. The variable domain in full, with the rest retrieved from reference TRBV18 and TRBJ2-1, is NAGVMQNPRHLVRRRGQEARLRCSPMKGHSHVYWYRQLPEEGLKFMVYLQKENIIDESGMPKERFSAEFPKEGPSILRIQQVVRGDSAAYFCASSPGQNNEQFFGPGTRLTVL.

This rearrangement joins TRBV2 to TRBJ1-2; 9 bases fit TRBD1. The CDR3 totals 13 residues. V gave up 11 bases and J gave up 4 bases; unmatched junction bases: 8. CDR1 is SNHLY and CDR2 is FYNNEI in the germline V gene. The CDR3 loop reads CADPGTGIYGYTF. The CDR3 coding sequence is TGTGCCGACCCCGGGACAGGGATCTATGGCTACACCTTC.

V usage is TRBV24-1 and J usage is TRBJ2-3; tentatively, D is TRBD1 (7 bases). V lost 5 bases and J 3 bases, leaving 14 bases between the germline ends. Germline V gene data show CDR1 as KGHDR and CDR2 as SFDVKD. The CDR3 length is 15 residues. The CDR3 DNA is TGTGCCACCAGTGGGAGGGGGCTCGAGACAGATACGCAGTATTTT. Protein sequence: CATSGRGLETDTQYF.

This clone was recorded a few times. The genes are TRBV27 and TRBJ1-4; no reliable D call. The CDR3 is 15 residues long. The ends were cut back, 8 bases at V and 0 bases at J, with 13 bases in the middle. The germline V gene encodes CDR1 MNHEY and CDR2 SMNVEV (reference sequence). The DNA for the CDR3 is TGTGCCAGCCAGACTAGACTTGCAACTAATGAAAAACTGTTTTTT. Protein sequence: CASQTRLATNEKLFF.

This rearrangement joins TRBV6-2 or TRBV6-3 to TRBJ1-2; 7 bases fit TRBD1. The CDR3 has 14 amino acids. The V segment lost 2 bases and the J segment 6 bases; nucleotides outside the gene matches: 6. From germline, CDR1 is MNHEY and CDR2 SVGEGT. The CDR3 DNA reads TGTGCCAGCAGTTACCCGACAGGGAAAAATGGCTACACCTTC. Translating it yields CASSYPTGKNGYTF.

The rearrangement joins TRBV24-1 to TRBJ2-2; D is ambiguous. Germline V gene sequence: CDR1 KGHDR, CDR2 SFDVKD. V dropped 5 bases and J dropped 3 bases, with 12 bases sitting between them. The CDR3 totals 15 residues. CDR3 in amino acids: CATSAGYTDTGELFF. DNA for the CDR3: TGTGCCACCAGTGCTGGCTACACGGACACCGGGGAGCTGTTTTTT.

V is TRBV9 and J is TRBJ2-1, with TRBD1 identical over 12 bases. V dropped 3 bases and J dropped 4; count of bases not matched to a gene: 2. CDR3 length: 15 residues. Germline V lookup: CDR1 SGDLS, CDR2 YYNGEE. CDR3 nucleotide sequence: TGTGCCAGCAGCGAGGGACAGGGGGCTTACAATGAGCAGTTCTTC. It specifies CASSEGQGAYNEQFF.

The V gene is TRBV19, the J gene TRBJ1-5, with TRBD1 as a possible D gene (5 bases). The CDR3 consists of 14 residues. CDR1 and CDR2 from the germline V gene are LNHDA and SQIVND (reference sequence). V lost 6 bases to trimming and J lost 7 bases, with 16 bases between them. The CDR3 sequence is CASSGTIAGQPQHF. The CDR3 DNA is TGTGCCAGTAGCGGGACTATTGCTGGCCAGCCCCAGCATTTT.

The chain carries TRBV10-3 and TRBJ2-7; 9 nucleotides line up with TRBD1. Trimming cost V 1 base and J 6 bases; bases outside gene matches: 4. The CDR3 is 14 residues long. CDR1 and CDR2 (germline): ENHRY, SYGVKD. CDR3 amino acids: CAISELRTGVEQYF. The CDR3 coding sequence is TGTGCCATCAGTGAGTTAAGGACAGGGGTCGAGCAGTACTTC.

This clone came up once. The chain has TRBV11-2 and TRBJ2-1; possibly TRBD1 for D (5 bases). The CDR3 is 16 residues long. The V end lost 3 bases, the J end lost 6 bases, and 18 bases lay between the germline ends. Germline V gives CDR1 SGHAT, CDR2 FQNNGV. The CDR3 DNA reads TGTGCCAGCAGCTTGAGTGCAGGGCCTAAATCCAATGAGCAGTTCTTC. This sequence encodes CASSLSAGPKSNEQFF.

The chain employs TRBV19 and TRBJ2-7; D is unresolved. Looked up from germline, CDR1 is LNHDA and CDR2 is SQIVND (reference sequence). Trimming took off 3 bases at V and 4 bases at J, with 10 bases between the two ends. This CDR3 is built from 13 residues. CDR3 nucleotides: TGTGCCAGTAGTATCCCCGGCCGGTACGAGCAGTACTTC. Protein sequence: CASSIPGRYEQYF. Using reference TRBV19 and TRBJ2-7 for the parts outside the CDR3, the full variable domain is DGGITQSPKYLFRKEGQNVTLSCEQNLNHDAMYWYRQDPGQGLRLIYYSQIVNDFQKGDIAEGYSVSREKKESFPLTVTSAQKNPTAFYLCASSIPGRYEQYFGPGTRLTVT.

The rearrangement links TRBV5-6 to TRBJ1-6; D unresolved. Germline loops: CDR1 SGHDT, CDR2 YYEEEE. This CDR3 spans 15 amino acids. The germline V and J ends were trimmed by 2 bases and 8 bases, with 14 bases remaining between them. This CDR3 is CASSFQPGRDSPLHF. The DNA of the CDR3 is TGTGCCAGCAGCTTCCAGCCGGGCCGCGATTCACCCCTCCACTTT.

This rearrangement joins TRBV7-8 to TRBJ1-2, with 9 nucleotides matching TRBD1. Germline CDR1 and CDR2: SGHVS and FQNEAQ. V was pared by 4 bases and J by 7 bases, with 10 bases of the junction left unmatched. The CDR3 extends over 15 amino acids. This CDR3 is CASSSATGGAGGYTF. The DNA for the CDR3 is TGTGCCAGCAGCTCAGCCACAGGGGGCGCCGGTGGCTACACCTTC.

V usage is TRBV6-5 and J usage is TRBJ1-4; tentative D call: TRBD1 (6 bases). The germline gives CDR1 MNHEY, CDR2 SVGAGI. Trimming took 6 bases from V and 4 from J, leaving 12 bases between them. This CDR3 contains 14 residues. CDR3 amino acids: CASRGQTFNEKLFF. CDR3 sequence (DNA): TGTGCCAGCAGAGGACAGACTTTTAATGAAAAACTGTTTTTT.

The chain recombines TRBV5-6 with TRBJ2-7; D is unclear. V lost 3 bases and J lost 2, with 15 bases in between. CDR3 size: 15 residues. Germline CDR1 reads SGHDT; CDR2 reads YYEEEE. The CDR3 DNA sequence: TGTGCCAGCAGCTCGGTTTGGGCAGGAACCTACGAGCAGTACTTC. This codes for CASSSVWAGTYEQYF.

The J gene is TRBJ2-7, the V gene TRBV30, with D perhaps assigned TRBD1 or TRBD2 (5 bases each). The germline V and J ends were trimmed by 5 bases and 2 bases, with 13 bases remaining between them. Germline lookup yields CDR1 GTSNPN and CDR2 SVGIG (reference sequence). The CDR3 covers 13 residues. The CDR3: CAWDGDEAYEQYF. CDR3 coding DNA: TGTGCCTGGGATGGGGACGAAGCCTACGAGCAGTACTTC.

The CDR3 loop is CASSFGESTGELFF. CDR3 bases: TGCGCCAGCAGCTTCGGGGAGAGCACCGGGGAGCTGTTTTTT. V gene TRBV5-1 combines with J gene TRBJ2-2; maybe TRBD2 (5 bases). The length of the CDR3 is 14 residues. Trimming pared 2 bases from V and 4 bases from J, leaving 9 bases between. From germline, CDR1 is SGHRS and CDR2 YFSETQ. Full variable domain (outside the CDR3, taken from reference TRBV5-1 and TRBJ2-2): KAGVTQTPRYLIKTRGQQVTLSCSPISGHRSVSWYQQTPGQGLQFLFEYFSETQRNKGNFPGRFSGRQFSNSRSEMNVSTLELGDSALYLCASSFGESTGELFFGEGSRLTVL.

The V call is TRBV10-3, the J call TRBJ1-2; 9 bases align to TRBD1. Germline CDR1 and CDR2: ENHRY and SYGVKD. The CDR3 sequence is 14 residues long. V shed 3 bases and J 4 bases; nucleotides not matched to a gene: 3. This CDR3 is CAISDRGQGYGYTF. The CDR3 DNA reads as TGTGCCATCAGTGACCGGGGACAGGGCTATGGCTACACCTTC.

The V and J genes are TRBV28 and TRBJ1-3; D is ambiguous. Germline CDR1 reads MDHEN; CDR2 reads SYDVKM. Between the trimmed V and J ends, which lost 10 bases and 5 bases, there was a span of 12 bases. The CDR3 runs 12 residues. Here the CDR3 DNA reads TGTGCCACCACTTCGCTAAGAAACACCATATATTTT. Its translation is CATTSLRNTIYF.

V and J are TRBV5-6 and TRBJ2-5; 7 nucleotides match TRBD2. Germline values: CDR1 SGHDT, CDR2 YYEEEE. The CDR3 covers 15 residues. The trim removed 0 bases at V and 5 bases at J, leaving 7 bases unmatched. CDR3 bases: TGTGCCAGCAGCTTGGAGAGCGGGGAAGGGGAGACCCAGTACTTC. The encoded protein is CASSLESGEGETQYF.

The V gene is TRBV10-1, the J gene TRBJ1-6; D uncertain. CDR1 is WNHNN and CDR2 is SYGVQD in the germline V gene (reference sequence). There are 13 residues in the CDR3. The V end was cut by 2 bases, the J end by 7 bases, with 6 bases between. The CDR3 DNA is TGCGCCAGCAGTGAGGGAGGCAATTCACCCCTCCACTTT. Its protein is CASSEGGNSPLHF.

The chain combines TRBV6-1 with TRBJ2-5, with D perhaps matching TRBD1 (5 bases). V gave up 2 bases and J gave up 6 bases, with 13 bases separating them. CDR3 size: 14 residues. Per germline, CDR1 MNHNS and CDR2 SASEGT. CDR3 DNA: TGTGCCAGCAGTGAACTACAGGTCGGGCAGACCCAGTACTTC. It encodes CASSELQVGQTQYF.

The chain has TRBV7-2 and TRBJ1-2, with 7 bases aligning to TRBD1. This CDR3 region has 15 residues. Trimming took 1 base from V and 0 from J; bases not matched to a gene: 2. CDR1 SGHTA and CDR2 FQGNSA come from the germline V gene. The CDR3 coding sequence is TGTGCCAGCAGCTTAGGGGGGACAGCTAACTATGGCTACACCTTC. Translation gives CASSLGGTANYGYTF.

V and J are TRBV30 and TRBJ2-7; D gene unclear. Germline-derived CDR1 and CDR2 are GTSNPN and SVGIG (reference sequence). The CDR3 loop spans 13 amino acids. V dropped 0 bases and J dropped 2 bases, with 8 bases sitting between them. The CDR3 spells CAWSVSGPYEQYF. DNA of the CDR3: TGTGCCTGGAGTGTAAGTGGCCCCTACGAGCAGTACTTC.

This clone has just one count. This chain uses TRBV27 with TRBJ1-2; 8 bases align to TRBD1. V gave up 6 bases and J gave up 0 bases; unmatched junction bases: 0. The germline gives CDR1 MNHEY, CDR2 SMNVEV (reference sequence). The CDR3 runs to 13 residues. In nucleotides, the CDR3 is TGTGCCAGCAGGGGACAGGCTAACTATGGCTACACCTTC. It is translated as CASRGQANYGYTF.

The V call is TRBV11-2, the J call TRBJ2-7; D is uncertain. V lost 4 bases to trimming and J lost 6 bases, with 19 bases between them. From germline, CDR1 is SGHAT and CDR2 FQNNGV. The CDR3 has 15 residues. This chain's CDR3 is CASSSLGSTLGEQYF. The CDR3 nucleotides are TGTGCCAGCAGCTCCCTCGGCTCTACCCTCGGCGAGCAGTACTTC.

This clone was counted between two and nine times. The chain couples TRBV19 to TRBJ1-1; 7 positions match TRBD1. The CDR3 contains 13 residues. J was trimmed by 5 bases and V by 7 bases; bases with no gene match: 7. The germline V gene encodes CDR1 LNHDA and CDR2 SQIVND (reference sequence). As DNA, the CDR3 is TGTGCCAGTAATAACGACAGGGATACTGAAGCTTTCTTT. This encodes CASNNDRDTEAFF.